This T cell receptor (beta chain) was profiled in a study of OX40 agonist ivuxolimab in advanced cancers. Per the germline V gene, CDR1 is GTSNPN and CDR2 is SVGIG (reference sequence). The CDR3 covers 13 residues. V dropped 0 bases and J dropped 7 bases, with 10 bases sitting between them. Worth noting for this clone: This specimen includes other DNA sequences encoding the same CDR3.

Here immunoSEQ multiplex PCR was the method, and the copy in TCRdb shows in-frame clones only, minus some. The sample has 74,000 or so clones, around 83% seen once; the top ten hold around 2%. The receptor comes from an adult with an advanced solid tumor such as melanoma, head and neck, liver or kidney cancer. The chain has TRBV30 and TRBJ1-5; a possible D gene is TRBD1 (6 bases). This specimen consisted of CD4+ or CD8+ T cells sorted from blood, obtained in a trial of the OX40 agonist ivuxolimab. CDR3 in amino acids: CAWSVGGNQPQHF. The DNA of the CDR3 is TGTGCCTGGAGTGTAGGGGGAAACCAGCCCCAGCATTTT. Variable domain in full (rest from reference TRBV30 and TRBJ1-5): SQTIHQWPATLVQPVGSPLSLECTVEGTSNPNLYWYRQAAGRGLQLLFYSVGIGQISSEVPQNLSASRPQDRQFILSSKKLLLSDSGFYLCAWSVGGNQPQHFGDGTRLSIL.